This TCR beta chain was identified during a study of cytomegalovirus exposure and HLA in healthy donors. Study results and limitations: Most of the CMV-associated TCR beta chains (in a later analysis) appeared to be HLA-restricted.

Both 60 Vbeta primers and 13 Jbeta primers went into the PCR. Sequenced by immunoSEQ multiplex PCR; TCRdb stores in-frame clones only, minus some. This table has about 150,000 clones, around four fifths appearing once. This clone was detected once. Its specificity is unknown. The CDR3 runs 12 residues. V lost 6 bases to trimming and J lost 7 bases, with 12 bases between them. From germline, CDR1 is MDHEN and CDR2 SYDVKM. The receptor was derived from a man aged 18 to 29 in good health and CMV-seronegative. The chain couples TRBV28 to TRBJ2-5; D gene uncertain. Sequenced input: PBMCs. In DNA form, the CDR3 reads TGTGCCAGCAGCGTCGAAGAGCGGACCCAGTACTTC. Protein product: CASSVEERTQYF.